The clone carrying this T cell receptor beta chain has at least ten counts. The target antigen is unknown. TCRdb fed the RT-PCR reads into MiXCR, producing one record per CDR3 protein. Here the sample spans over 400,000 distinct CDR3 sequences, about a tenth being singletons. The data were obtained in a study of response to subunit inactivated influenza vaccine. Per germline, CDR1 MGHRA and CDR2 YSYEKL. The CDR3 covers 14 residues. Trimming took 0 bases from V and 1 from J, leaving 6 bases between them. Study findings and constraints: Each seasonal influenza vaccination recruits few new T cells, the authors suggested.

The V call is TRBV4-1, the J call TRBJ1-1; D not resolved. This sequence originates from a man in his fifties who received an inactivated influenza vaccine. The sample here was PBMCs from blood, taken 45 days after vaccination. CDR3 sequence: CASSQDRQNTEAFF. The CDR3 DNA is TGCGCCAGCAGCCAAGATCGACAGAACACTGAAGCTTTCTTT.